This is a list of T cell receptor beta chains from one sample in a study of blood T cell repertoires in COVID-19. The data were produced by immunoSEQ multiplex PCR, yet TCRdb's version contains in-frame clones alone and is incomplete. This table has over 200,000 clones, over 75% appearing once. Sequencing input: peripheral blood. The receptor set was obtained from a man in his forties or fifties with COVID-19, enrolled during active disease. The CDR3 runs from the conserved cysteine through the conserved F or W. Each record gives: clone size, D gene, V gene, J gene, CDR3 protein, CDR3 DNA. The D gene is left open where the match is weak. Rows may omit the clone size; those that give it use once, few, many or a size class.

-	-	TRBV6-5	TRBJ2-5	CASSPGSQIGETQYF	TGTGCCAGCAGCCCCGGGTCTCAAATTGGAGAGACCCAGTACTTC
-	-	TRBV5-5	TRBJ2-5	CASSLTFQETQYF	TGTGCCAGCAGCTTGACTTTTCAAGAGACCCAGTACTTC
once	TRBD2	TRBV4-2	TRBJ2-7	CASSQSGTSGEQYF	TGTGCCAGCAGCCAGTCCGGGACTAGTGGCGAGCAGTACTTC
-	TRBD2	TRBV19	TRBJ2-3	CDSHASGRALDTQYF	TGTGACAGTCACGCGAGCGGGAGGGCCCTAGATACGCAGTATTTT
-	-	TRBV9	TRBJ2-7	CASSTGEGYEQYF	TGTGCCAGCAGCACCGGAGAGGGTTACGAGCAGTACTTC
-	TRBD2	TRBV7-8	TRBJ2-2	CASSSGLANTNTGELFF	TGTGCCAGCAGCTCCGGACTAGCAAATACCAACACCGGGGAGCTGTTTTTT
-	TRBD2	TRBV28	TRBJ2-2	CASKIRDYPYTGELFF	TGTGCCAGCAAGATCCGGGACTACCCGTACACCGGGGAGCTGTTTTTT
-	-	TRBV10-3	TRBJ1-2	CAISESAYGYTF	TGTGCCATCAGTGAGTCAGCGTATGGCTACACCTTC
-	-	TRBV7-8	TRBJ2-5	CASSFSNQETQYF	TGTGCCAGCTCATTTTCTAACCAAGAGACCCAGTACTTC
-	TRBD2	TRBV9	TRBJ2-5	CASSVHASGGPGETQYF	TGTGCCAGCAGCGTGCACGCAAGCGGGGGACCGGGGGAGACCCAGTACTTC
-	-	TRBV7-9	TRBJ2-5	CASSLGADTETQETQYF	TGTGCCAGCAGCTTAGGGGCTGATACAGAGACCCAAGAGACCCAGTACTTC
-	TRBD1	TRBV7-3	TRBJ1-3	CASSLNTGGSNTIYF	TGTGCCAGCAGCTTAAACACAGGGGGTTCGAACACCATATATTTT
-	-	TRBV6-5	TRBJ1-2	CASSFTGPGDYGYTF	TGTGCCAGCAGTTTCACAGGACCAGGCGACTATGGCTACACCTTC
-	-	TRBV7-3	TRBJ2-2	CASRKNEQAGELFF	TGTGCCAGCCGAAAGAACGAGCAGGCCGGGGAGCTGTTTTTT
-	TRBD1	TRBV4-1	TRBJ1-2	CASSPQGADGYTF	TGCGCCAGCAGCCCACAGGGGGCAGATGGCTACACCTTC
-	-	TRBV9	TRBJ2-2	CASSVGLRGPDTGELFF	TGTGCCAGCAGCGTAGGTTTGCGGGGGCCCGACACCGGGGAGCTGTTTTTT
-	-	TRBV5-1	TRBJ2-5	CASSLGSPKETQYF	TGCGCCAGCAGCTTGGGCTCACCTAAGGAGACCCAGTACTTC
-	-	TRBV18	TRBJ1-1	CASSPRAAQGAMNTEAFF	TGTGCCAGCTCACCACGGGCCGCACAGGGAGCCATGAACACTGAAGCTTTCTTT
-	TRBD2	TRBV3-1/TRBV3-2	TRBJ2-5	CASSQASGGAGETQYF	TGTGCCAGCAGCCAAGCTAGCGGGGGGGCGGGAGAGACCCAGTACTTC
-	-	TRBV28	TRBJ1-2	CASSAPVEFYGYTF	TGTGCCAGCAGTGCCCCCGTAGAATTCTATGGCTACACCTTC
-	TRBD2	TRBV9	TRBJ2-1	CASSPRLAASSYNEQFF	TGTGCCAGCAGCCCTCGCCTAGCGGCTAGCTCCTACAATGAGCAGTTCTTC
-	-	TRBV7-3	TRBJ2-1	CASSLQVYNEQFF	TGTGCCAGCAGCTTACAGGTATACAATGAGCAGTTCTTC
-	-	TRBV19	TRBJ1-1	CASRETPTRGTEAFF	TGTGCCAGTAGGGAGACACCTACCAGGGGAACTGAAGCTTTCTTT
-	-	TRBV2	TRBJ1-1	CAHSGVSVNTEAFF	TGTGCCCACTCAGGGGTATCGGTGAACACTGAAGCTTTCTTT
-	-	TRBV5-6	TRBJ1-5	CASSPYSSPSPQHF	TGTGCCAGCAGCCCATACAGCAGTCCATCGCCCCAGCATTTT
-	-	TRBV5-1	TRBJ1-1	CASSSTTNTEAFF	TGCGCCAGCAGCTCGACAACGAACACTGAAGCTTTCTTT
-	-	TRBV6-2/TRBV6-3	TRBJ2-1	CASSLHQGEQFF	TGTGCCAGCAGTCTTCATCAGGGTGAGCAGTTCTTC
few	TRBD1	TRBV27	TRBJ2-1	CASSSPGGAQVGQFF	TGTGCCAGCAGTTCACCAGGGGGCGCCCAGGTCGGGCAGTTCTTC
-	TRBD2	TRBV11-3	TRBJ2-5	CASSLGLAGQETQYF	TGTGCCAGCAGCTTAGGACTAGCGGGGCAAGAGACCCAGTACTTC
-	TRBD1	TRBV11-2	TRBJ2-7	CASSFDGTGTYEQYF	TGTGCCAGCAGCTTCGACGGGACAGGGACTTACGAGCAGTACTTC
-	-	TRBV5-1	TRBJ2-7	CASSLGNRAYSYEQYF	TGCGCCAGCAGCTTGGGAAACAGGGCTTACTCCTACGAGCAGTACTTC
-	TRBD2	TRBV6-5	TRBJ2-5	CASSRTSLQETQYF	TGTGCCAGCAGTCGGACTAGCCTCCAAGAGACCCAGTACTTC
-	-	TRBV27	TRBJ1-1	CASSLFSRGAEAFF	TGTGCCAGCAGTTTATTTAGCAGGGGTGCTGAAGCTTTCTTT
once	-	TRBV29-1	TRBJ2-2	CSVPLGGKNTGELFF	TGCAGCGTCCCCCTGGGAGGAAAGAACACCGGGGAGCTGTTTTTT
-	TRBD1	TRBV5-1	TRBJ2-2	CASSVPGTGNTGELFF	TGCGCCAGCAGCGTCCCCGGGACAGGGAACACCGGGGAGCTGTTTTTT
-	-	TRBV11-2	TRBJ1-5	CASSLDFGGLEPQHF	TGTGCCAGCAGCTTAGATTTCGGAGGTTTGGAGCCCCAGCATTTT
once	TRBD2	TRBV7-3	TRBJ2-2	CASSALAGKNTGELFF	TGTGCCAGCAGCGCCCTAGCGGGGAAGAACACCGGGGAGCTGTTTTTT
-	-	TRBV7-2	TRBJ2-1	CASIRGSGLYNEQFF	TGTGCCAGCATCAGGGGGTCGGGACTCTACAATGAGCAGTTCTTC